Listed below are T cell receptor beta chains from one sample, sequenced in a study of T cell repertoires in cytomegalovirus infection. MiXCR, run by TCRdb on the reads, gives a single entry per CDR3 protein. The sample shows approximately 400,000 distinct CDR3 sequences, approximately 32% of them seen only once. Sequencing input: PBMCs. The receptors here all came from a human donor in good health (CMV status not recorded). Some clones in this sample may be carry-over from other donors' samples. Each CDR3 is given with its conserved first and last residue. Each record gives: J gene, clone size, D gene, V gene, CDR3 DNA, CDR3 protein. The D gene is left open where the match is weak. Only some rows state a clone size, as once, few, many or a class for expanded clones.

>TRBJ1-2|few|.|TRBV15
TGTGCCACCAGCAGACCCCCTACATCGGGAGCCTCTGAAGGCTACACCTTC
CATSRPPTSGASEGYTF
>TRBJ1-1|.|.|TRBV19
TGTGCCAGTAGTTCCCCGGGGGCTGCGAACACTGAAGCTTTCTTT
CASSSPGAANTEAFF
>TRBJ1-2|.|TRBD1|TRBV7-9
TGTGCCAGCAGAGCGGGACAGAAGAACTATGGCTACACCTTC
CASRAGQKNYGYTF
>TRBJ2-1|many|TRBD1|TRBV7-9
TGTGCCAGCCAGGGGGCGACGACCCCTTACAATGAGCAGTTCTTC
CASQGATTPYNEQFF
>TRBJ2-3|.|.|TRBV19
TGTGCCAGTAGTATCCCCGGGGGCTCGACAGATACGCAGTATTTT
CASSIPGGSTDTQYF
>TRBJ1-6|.|.|TRBV30
TGTGCCCGGGGGGGGAATAATTCACCCCTCCACTTT
CARGGNNSPLHF
>TRBJ1-5|once|TRBD1|TRBV19
TGTGCCAGTAGTAGGTCCGGGGACAGCCTTATCCCGTCCCAGCATTTT
CASSRSGDSLIPSQHF
>TRBJ1-4|many|TRBD1|TRBV7-6
TGTGCCAGCAGCCCAAGGTGGTCGGGACAGACAACTAATGAAAAACTGTTTTTT
CASSPRWSGQTTNEKLFF
>TRBJ2-7|many|TRBD2|TRBV6-2/TRBV6-3
TGTGCCAGCAGTTACTCGGAAAGCGGGGGCCACGAGCAGTACTTC
CASSYSESGGHEQYF
>TRBJ2-7|.|.|TRBV11-2
TGTGCCAGCAGTCTAGCGTCGGGACAGTTATACGAGCAGTCCTTC
CASSLASGQLYEQSF
>TRBJ1-1|many|TRBD1|TRBV11-3
TGTGCCAGCAGCAAAGACAGGGCGAACACTGAAGCTTTCTTT
CASSKDRANTEAFF
>TRBJ1-2|few|.|TRBV28
TGTGCCAGCAGTGGGGGACACACAAACTATGGCTACACCTTC
CASSGGHTNYGYTF
>TRBJ1-1|.|.|TRBV2
TGTGCCAGCAGTGAGAGGAATCCGGGAATGATGCGGACTGAAGCTTTCTTT
CASSERNPGMMRTEAFF
>TRBJ1-6|many|.|TRBV11-2
TGTGCCAGCAGCAGCAGGAGCTCCTATAATTCACCCCTCCACTTT
CASSSRSSYNSPLHF
>TRBJ1-1|.|.|TRBV11-2
TGTGCCAGCATCGACGCCCTGGGAGGTGACACTGAAGCTTTCTTT
CASIDALGGDTEAFF
>TRBJ1-2|many|.|TRBV7-8
TGTGCCAGCAGCCCTCTTGGCCCTGGCGGCGGCTACACCTTC
CASSPLGPGGGYTF
>TRBJ2-6|.|.|TRBV19
TGTGCCATTAGTTCCGGGGCCAACGTCCTGACTTTC
CAISSGANVLTF
>TRBJ1-3|many|.|TRBV12-3/TRBV12-4
TGTGCCAGCAGTTTACATCCCAAATCGCCCGGCAGGGACACCATATATTTT
CASSLHPKSPGRDTIYF
>TRBJ2-7|.|.|TRBV15
TGTGCCACCGAGGGGGTGGCCTACGAGCAGTACTTC
CATEGVAYEQYF
>TRBJ2-1|.|TRBD2|TRBV7-2
TGTGCCAGCAGCCCCCGTAGACGGGGGGGCAATGAGCAGTTCTTC
CASSPRRRGGNEQFF
>TRBJ1-1|.|.|TRBV7-9
TGTGCCCTAGAACTTATGAACACTGAAGCTTGCTTT
CALELMNTEACF
>TRBJ2-7|few|.|TRBV28
TGTGCCAGCAGTTTTCCTCCACCGTACTCCTACGAGCAGTACTTC
CASSFPPPYSYEQYF